Listed below are T cell receptor beta chains from one sample, sequenced in a study of blood T cell repertoires in COVID-19. The protocol was immunoSEQ multiplex PCR, while the TCRdb copy is restricted to in-frame clones and leaves out a portion. Of about 120,000 clones in the sample, more than 75% are singletons; the top ten hold 25% to 30%. The sequencing input was peripheral blood. These TCRs come from a woman in her seventies with acute or convalescent COVID-19. Each CDR3 is given with its conserved first and last residue. The order of the fields is CDR3 protein, CDR3 DNA, D gene, CDR3 length, clone size, V gene, J gene. D genes are given only for firm matches. Size tells how often a clone was seen (once, few, many) or the class of an expanded clone, and some rows leave it out.

CASSLQQGNEKLFF	TGTGCCAGCAGCTTACAACAGGGGAATGAAAAACTGTTTTTT	TRBD1	14	NA	TRBV7-2	TRBJ1-4
CAITQGRGETQYF	TGTGCCATCACTCAGGGACGGGGGGAGACCCAGTACTTC	NA	13	NA	TRBV10-3	TRBJ2-5
CASSSQGRMNTEAFF	TGCGCCAGCAGCTCACAGGGACGAATGAACACTGAAGCTTTCTTT	NA	15	NA	TRBV5-1	TRBJ1-1
CASSVAGGRGDTQYF	TGTGCCAGCAGCGTGGCAGGGGGCAGGGGGGATACGCAGTATTTT	TRBD1	15	NA	TRBV7-3	TRBJ2-3
CASSLSGGVYNEQFF	TGTGCCAGCAGCTTAAGCGGGGGGGTTTACAATGAGCAGTTCTTC	TRBD2	15	NA	TRBV7-2	TRBJ2-1
CASTQTRGGKNIQYF	TGTGCCAGCACCCAGACACGGGGGGGCAAAAACATTCAGTACTTC	TRBD2	15	NA	TRBV7-9	TRBJ2-4
CASSFTSGQYNSPLHF	TGCGCCAGCAGCTTCACTTCGGGACAGTATAATTCACCCCTCCACTTT	TRBD1	16	few	TRBV5-1	TRBJ1-6
CASSTQGQTLSYNEQFF	TGTGCCAGTAGTACCCAAGGACAGACTCTCTCCTACAATGAGCAGTTCTTC	NA	17	NA	TRBV19	TRBJ2-1
CASSLELAGNYEQYF	TGTGCCAGCAGCTTAGAACTAGCGGGAAACTACGAGCAGTACTTC	TRBD2	15	NA	TRBV7-3	TRBJ2-7
CASSPQRDQPQHF	TGTGCCAGCAGCCCTCAACGGGATCAGCCCCAGCATTTT	NA	13	NA	TRBV3-1/TRBV3-2	TRBJ1-5
CASSPAGLNEKLFF	TGTGCCAGCAGCCCAGCGGGCCTTAATGAAAAACTGTTTTTT	NA	14	NA	TRBV7-9	TRBJ1-4
CASSLRIPGEGDTIYF	TGTGCCAGCAGCTTACGAATCCCAGGGGAAGGAGACACCATATATTTT	NA	16	NA	TRBV7-9	TRBJ1-3
CSVGIGQGNEKLFF	TGCAGCGTTGGGATAGGACAGGGGAACGAAAAACTGTTTTTT	TRBD1	14	NA	TRBV29-1	TRBJ1-4
CASSQRQDSNQPQHF	TGCGCCAGCAGCCAAAGACAGGATAGCAATCAGCCCCAGCATTTT	NA	15	NA	TRBV4-1	TRBJ1-5
CAISQGSDQPQHF	TGTGCCATCAGTCAGGGTTCCGACCAGCCCCAGCATTTT	NA	13	NA	TRBV10-3	TRBJ1-5
CASSLNTDTQYF	TGTGCCAGCTCACTAAACACAGATACGCAGTATTTT	NA	12	NA	TRBV18	TRBJ2-3
CASRIGQGVGEAFF	TGTGCCAGTAGGATCGGACAGGGCGTGGGTGAAGCTTTCTTT	TRBD1	14	NA	TRBV19	TRBJ1-1
CASDPGASNQPQHF	TGTGCCAGCGATCCAGGGGCTAGCAATCAGCCCCAGCATTTT	NA	14	NA	TRBV2	TRBJ1-5
CASSYSNGGTEAFF	TGTGCCAGCAGTTACTCGAACGGTGGCACTGAAGCTTTCTTT	NA	14	NA	TRBV6-5	TRBJ1-1
CSVGGTPYGYTF	TGCAGCGTTGGAGGAACCCCCTATGGCTACACCTTC	NA	12	NA	TRBV29-1	TRBJ1-2
CAISPTGNSNQPQHF	TGTGCCATCAGCCCGACAGGGAATAGCAATCAGCCCCAGCATTTT	TRBD1	15	NA	TRBV10-3	TRBJ1-5
CASSLGSGARGYTF	TGCGCCAGCAGCTTGGGTTCTGGGGCGCGGGGCTACACCTTC	NA	14	NA	TRBV5-1	TRBJ1-2
CASSYGTALVNTEAFF	TGTGCCAGCAGTTACGGGACAGCCCTTGTGAACACTGAAGCTTTCTTT	TRBD1	16	NA	TRBV6-5	TRBJ1-1
CASSRPGQGQFF	TGTGCCAGCAGCCGCCCGGGACAGGGACAGTTCTTC	TRBD1	12	NA	TRBV6-5	TRBJ2-1
CASSQVGSNYEQYF	TGCGCCAGCAGCCAAGTCGGGTCTAACTACGAGCAGTACTTC	NA	14	once	TRBV4-1	TRBJ2-7
CASRPRDRAPSSSYNEQFF	TGCGCCAGCAGACCCCGGGACAGGGCCCCCTCGAGCTCCTACAATGAGCAGTTCTTC	TRBD1	19	NA	TRBV5-1	TRBJ2-1
CASRGTGGSNQPQHF	TGTGCCAGCAGGGGGACAGGGGGCAGCAATCAGCCCCAGCATTTT	TRBD1	15	NA	TRBV28	TRBJ1-5
CASSNYYEQYF	TGTGCCAGCAGCAACTATTACGAGCAGTACTTC	NA	11	NA	TRBV5-5	TRBJ2-7
CASSEARGTVSYEQYF	TGTGCCAGCAGTGAAGCGAGGGGGACGGTCTCCTACGAGCAGTACTTC	NA	16	NA	TRBV2	TRBJ2-7
CASSTHNQPQHF	TGTGCCAGCAGCACTCATAATCAGCCCCAGCATTTT	NA	12	few	TRBV6-5	TRBJ1-5
CASSLNSGGFGGELFF	TGTGCCAGCAGCTTGAATAGCGGGGGGTTCGGCGGGGAGCTGTTTTTT	TRBD2	16	few	TRBV7-7	TRBJ2-2
CAWSVQGNQPQHF	TGTGCCTGGAGTGTACAGGGCAATCAGCCCCAGCATTTT	NA	13	NA	TRBV30	TRBJ1-5
CASSQAAGGTIYF	TGTGCCAGCAGCCAAGCGGCCGGAGGCACCATATATTTT	NA	13	once	TRBV3-1/TRBV3-2	TRBJ1-3
CASSVRILGQGASGANVLTF	TGTGCCAGCAGCGTACGGATTTTAGGACAGGGGGCGTCTGGGGCCAACGTCCTGACTTTC	TRBD1	20	NA	TRBV9	TRBJ2-6
CASSQRGRGQETQYF	TGCGCCAGCAGCCAACGGGGGAGGGGCCAAGAGACCCAGTACTTC	TRBD2	15	NA	TRBV4-1	TRBJ2-5
CSVEDRGAGANVLTF	TGCAGCGTTGAAGATCGGGGGGCAGGGGCCAACGTCCTGACTTTC	NA	15	NA	TRBV29-1	TRBJ2-6
CASARMTGDGYTF	TGTGCCAGCGCAAGAATGACAGGGGATGGCTACACCTTC	TRBD1	13	NA	TRBV7-9	TRBJ1-2
CATSAEADTQYF	TGTGCCACCAGCGCCGAGGCAGATACGCAGTATTTT	NA	12	NA	TRBV24-1	TRBJ2-3
CASSLVAPPRQGGRSIYNEQFF	TGCGCCAGCAGCTTGGTAGCCCCGCCCCGACAGGGTGGCCGCTCTATTTACAATGAGCAGTTCTTC	TRBD1	22	NA	TRBV5-1	TRBJ2-1
CATSDAGTVDNEQFF	TGTGCCACCAGTGACGCCGGGACAGTAGACAATGAGCAGTTCTTC	TRBD1	15	NA	TRBV24-1	TRBJ2-1
CASSQGAANEKLFF	TGCGCCAGCAGCCAGGGGGCAGCTAATGAAAAACTGTTTTTT	TRBD1	14	NA	TRBV5-1	TRBJ1-4
CSVPGLGGPEAFF	TGCAGCGTTCCCGGACTTGGAGGTCCTGAAGCTTTCTTT	NA	13	NA	TRBV29-1	TRBJ1-1
CATTSGGRGSYEQYF	TGTGCCACCACCTCCGGAGGTCGGGGTTCCTACGAGCAGTACTTC	NA	15	NA	TRBV5-4	TRBJ2-7
CASRPDGNYGYTF	TGTGCCAGCAGGCCCGACGGGAACTATGGCTACACCTTC	NA	13	few	TRBV6-5	TRBJ1-2
CASSLGQGMNNSPLHF	TGTGCCAGCAGCCTGGGACAGGGGATGAATAATTCACCCCTCCACTTT	TRBD1	16	NA	TRBV3-1/TRBV3-2	TRBJ1-6
CASSPLPGELFF	TGTGCCAGCTCACCCCTCCCCGGGGAGCTGTTTTTT	NA	12	NA	TRBV18	TRBJ2-2
CASSPTGVGHEQYF	TGTGCCAGCAGCCCGACAGGGGTAGGCCACGAGCAGTACTTC	TRBD1	14	NA	TRBV7-3	TRBJ2-7
CASSLFGGDTEAFF	TGCGCCAGCAGCTTGTTCGGGGGGGACACTGAAGCTTTCTTT	NA	14	NA	TRBV5-1	TRBJ1-1
CASSIKAISGGSYEQYF	TGTGCCAGTAGTATTAAGGCTATAAGCGGGGGATCCTACGAGCAGTACTTC	TRBD2	17	NA	TRBV19	TRBJ2-7
CASSLAGTGKYQPQHF	TGTGCCAGCAGTTTGGCCGGGACAGGGAAGTACCAGCCCCAGCATTTT	TRBD1	16	NA	TRBV28	TRBJ1-5
CATSDGTWYQETQYF	TGTGCCACCAGTGACGGGACTTGGTACCAAGAGACCCAGTACTTC	NA	15	NA	TRBV24-1	TRBJ2-5
CASSPGTSGAYEQYF	TGTGCCAGCAGTCCCGGGACTAGCGGGGCCTACGAGCAGTACTTC	TRBD2	15	NA	TRBV27	TRBJ2-7
CASSGLQGTGLTEAFF	TGTGCCAGCAGCGGCTTACAGGGGACGGGGCTCACTGAAGCTTTCTTT	TRBD1	16	NA	TRBV5-4	TRBJ1-1
CASRREDEQFF	TGTGCCAGCAGGCGCGAGGATGAGCAGTTCTTC	NA	11	NA	TRBV11-2	TRBJ2-1
CAGQTFSYNEQFF	TGTGCGGGACAGACCTTCTCCTACAATGAGCAGTTCTTC	TRBD1	13	few	TRBV6-5	TRBJ2-1
CASSSGGVGFSGGYTF	TGTGCCAGCAGTTCTGGGGGGGTTGGGTTTTCGGGAGGCTACACCTTC	NA	16	NA	TRBV28	TRBJ1-2
CASSTAEPGNTIYF	TGCGCCAGCAGCACTGCGGAACCTGGAAACACCATATATTTT	NA	14	NA	TRBV5-1	TRBJ1-3
CASSYPGSGRMDF	TGTGCCAGCAGTTACCCGGGATCTGGTCGGATGGACTTC	NA	13	few	TRBV6-5	TRBJ2-7
CASTGQGGSPLHF	TGTGCCAGCACCGGGCAGGGGGGTTCACCCCTCCACTTT	TRBD1	13	NA	TRBV2	TRBJ1-6
CASSPGTSGSTGELFF	TGCGCCAGCAGCCCCGGGACATCGGGTTCCACCGGGGAGCTGTTTTTT	NA	16	once	TRBV5-1	TRBJ2-2